The 16 T cell receptor beta chains given below trace back to one sample, sequenced in a study of blood T cell repertoires in COVID-19. Using immunoSEQ multiplex PCR, the repertoire was profiled, and TCRdb retains in-frame clones only, with some absent. This sample carries about 380,000 clones, 70% to 90% of them seen once, and the ten largest clones take 1% to 1.5%. Material for sequencing was PBMCs or T cells enriched from blood (not recorded which). The receptors were sampled from a man younger than 40 who had recovered from COVID-19.

The chain recombines TRBV27 with TRBJ2-7; D is perhaps TRBD2 (6 bases). CDR1 is MNHEY, CDR2 SMNVEV, per germline (reference sequence). Trimming took off 8 bases at V and 5 bases at J, with 13 bases between the two ends. CDR3 length: 12 residues. The CDR3 nucleotides read TGTGCCAGCGGACCTAGGGAGGACGAGCAGTACTTC. Amino acid sequence: CASGPREDEQYF.

With respect to this clone: Within the sample, other DNA sequences also encode this same CDR3. The CDR3 reads CASSRDRGYEQYF. Here the CDR3 DNA reads TGTGCCAGCAGCCGGGACAGGGGCTACGAGCAGTACTTC. The V gene is TRBV12-3 or TRBV12-4, the J gene TRBJ2-7, with 10 positions matching TRBD1. Trimming at V came to 6 bases and at J to 3 bases, leaving 2 bases not matched to a gene. The CDR3 is 13 amino acids.

CDR3 loop: CASSLNSGGAYEQYF. The DNA for the CDR3 is TGTGCCAGCAGCTTAAACAGCGGGGGGGCCTACGAGCAGTACTTC. The V gene is TRBV7-9, the J gene TRBJ2-7; TRBD2 matches 10 bases. The length of the CDR3 is 15 residues. Trimming took 2 bases from V and 2 from J; bases not matched to a gene: 3. Germline V gives CDR1 SEHNR, CDR2 FQNEAQ (reference sequence).

The chain has TRBV7-9 and TRBJ2-5; 8 nucleotides agree with TRBD2. J lost 5 bases, V lost 6 bases, and 5 bases had no gene match. Germline assignment: CDR1 SEHNR and CDR2 FQNEAQ (reference sequence). The CDR3 runs 13 residues. DNA of the CDR3: TGTGCCAGCAGGAAAACTAGCGGCGAGACCCAGTACTTC. It is translated as CASRKTSGETQYF.

The chain is built from TRBV28 and TRBJ1-5; D not resolved. V lost 6 bases to trimming and J lost 6 bases, with 18 bases between them. The CDR3 runs 15 residues. Germline V gene sequence: CDR1 MDHEN, CDR2 SYDVKM. The CDR3 coding sequence is TGTGCCAGCAGCGACCCTTCGGGGTCGAGTCAGCCCCAGCATTTT. Translation: CASSDPSGSSQPQHF. The full variable domain, in which reference TRBV28 and TRBJ1-5 provide the parts outside the CDR3, is DVKVTQSSRYLVKRTGEKVFLECVQDMDHENMFWYRQDPGLGLRLIYFSYDVKMKEKGDIPEGYSVSREKKERFSLILESASTNQTSMYLCASSDPSGSSQPQHFGDGTRLSIL.

A single count supports this clone. The V and J genes are TRBV7-2 and TRBJ1-1; tentatively, D is TRBD1 (5 bases). Germline V gene data show CDR1 as SGHTA and CDR2 as FQGNSA. With 2 bases removed from V and 0 bases from J, the gap between germline ends came to 7 bases. The CDR3 runs 14 residues. CDR3 DNA: TGTGCCAGCAGCTTAAGACAGCTGAACACTGAAGCTTTCTTT. Translation: CASSLRQLNTEAFF.

V gene TRBV11-1 combines with J gene TRBJ2-7, with 7 bases identical to TRBD1. The trim removed 1 base at V and 0 bases at J, leaving 3 bases unmatched. This CDR3 is 15 amino acids long. CDR1 is SGHAT and CDR2 is FQDESV in the germline V gene (reference sequence). CDR3 in DNA: TGTGCCAGCAGCTTAGAGGGACAGTCCTCCTACGAGCAGTACTTC. Translating gives CASSLEGQSSYEQYF.

CDR3 coding DNA: TGTGCCAGCAGCTTATCGGACAGTAACTATGGCTACACCTTC. It yields the protein CASSLSDSNYGYTF. V and J are TRBV7-8 and TRBJ1-2, with D maybe TRBD1 (6 bases). Trimming removed 2 bases at V and 1 base at J, with 8 bases between. The CDR3 extends over 14 amino acids. Per germline, CDR1 SGHVS and CDR2 FQNEAQ.

This clone has only one observation. The gene calls are TRBV29-1 and TRBJ2-1; 10 positions match TRBD2. Germline lookup yields CDR1 SQVTM and CDR2 ANQGSEA. The CDR3 has 14 amino acids. The ends lost 5 bases at V and 2 bases at J; junction bases unmatched: 3. Here the CDR3 DNA reads TGCAGCGTTCTAGCGGGGGACCCCTACAATGAGCAGTTCTTC. It specifies CSVLAGDPYNEQFF.

The chain uses TRBV5-1 and TRBJ1-1, with a weak D call TRBD1 (5 bases). Germline lookup yields CDR1 SGHRS and CDR2 YFSETQ. The CDR3 contains 14 residues. V was cut by 0 bases and J by 3 bases, with 9 bases left in between. For the CDR3, the DNA is TGCGCCAGCAGCTTGGAAGGAGGGGACACTGAAGCTTTCTTT. Translated, it gives CASSLEGGDTEAFF.

This clone was seen only once. The V and J genes are TRBV10-3 and TRBJ1-1; D ambiguous. This CDR3 region has 15 residues. Germline V gene lookup returns CDR1 ENHRY and CDR2 SYGVKD. V was cut by 5 bases and J by 1 base, with 14 bases left in between. CDR3: CAISPLGGQNTEAFF. The DNA for the CDR3 is TGTGCCATCAGTCCCCTCGGAGGGCAGAACACTGAAGCTTTCTTT.

The gene calls are TRBV6-4 and TRBJ2-1; TRBD2 matches 8 bases. The CDR3 covers 15 residues. The V gene's germline CDR1 is MRHNA and CDR2 SNTAGT. The ends lost 3 bases at V and 4 bases at J; junction bases unmatched: 5. CDR3 amino acids: CASSEGAGEYNEQFF. As DNA, the CDR3 is TGTGCCAGCAGTGAAGGAGCGGGGGAGTACAATGAGCAGTTCTTC.

This CDR3 reads CACRPGQINTEAFF. CDR3 coding DNA: TGTGCCTGCAGACCGGGACAGATTAACACTGAAGCTTTCTTT. The chain recombines TRBV19 with TRBJ1-1; 7 bases fit TRBD1. J was trimmed by 2 bases and V by 11 bases; bases with no gene match: 11. Germline V lookup: CDR1 LNHDA, CDR2 SQIVND (reference sequence). The CDR3 contains 14 residues.

This chain joins TRBV6-2 or TRBV6-3 and TRBJ1-6; 10 bases are shared with TRBD1. The CDR3 length is 15 residues. Looked up from germline, CDR1 is MNHEY and CDR2 is SVGEGT. V was clipped by 7 bases and J by 8 bases; unmatched bases: 8. CDR3 coding DNA: TGTGCCAGCACCCCTGGGGACAGGGGTTATTCACCCCTCCACTTT. The encoded protein is CASTPGDRGYSPLHF.

This sequence joins TRBV3-1 (or the pseudogene TRBV3-2) and TRBJ1-1; D uncertain. Trimming left V 2 bases short and J 6 bases short, with 16 bases between. Germline V gives CDR1 LGHDT, CDR2 YNNKEL (reference sequence). This CDR3 has 15 residues. CDR3: CASSQLSVISAEAFF. CDR3 bases: TGTGCCAGCAGCCAACTCTCGGTTATTAGCGCTGAAGCTTTCTTT.

This chain connects TRBV30 to TRBJ1-5; 7 positions match TRBD1. Germline CDR1 reads GTSNPN; CDR2 reads SVGIG (reference sequence). This CDR3 is 14 amino acids long. The V and J ends lost 3 bases and 11 bases, in that order; junction bases with no gene match: 13. CDR3 loop: CAWSHRQGPMAQHF. The CDR3 nucleotides are TGTGCCTGGAGCCACCGACAGGGCCCGATGGCCCAGCATTTT.